Shown below are 20 T cell receptor beta chains from a single sample sequenced in a study of a mutant IDH1 vaccine in newly diagnosed glioma. Profiling relied on immunoSEQ multiplex PCR, and the TCRdb table lists in-frame clones only, not all of them. The sample has 80,000 to 100,000 clones, approximately 80% seen once. Time point of the sample: baseline, week 1 (first vaccination visit). Treatment denoted: pre-vaccination baseline after standard-of-care therapy. The sample here was PBMCs, taken from a glioma patient treated with radiotherapy, temozolomide or both. The source of these receptors is a man aged 40-55 years with glioma. Some clones in this sample may be carry-over from other donors' samples.

This sequence joins TRBV6-5 and TRBJ2-5; D is uncertain. The length of the CDR3 is 15 residues. V was trimmed by 0 bases and J by 5 bases, leaving 13 bases between them. Germline V gene sequence: CDR1 MNHEY, CDR2 SVGAGI. CDR3 sequence: CASSYSLASGETQYF. The CDR3 DNA sequence: TGTGCCAGCAGTTACTCTCTTGCCTCCGGGGAGACCCAGTACTTC.

This clone was counted once. The rearrangement joins TRBV14 to TRBJ1-6; 7 bases agree with TRBD1. The CDR3 is made up of 15 amino acids. V dropped 5 bases and J dropped 9; count of bases not matched to a gene: 10. CDR1 and CDR2 (germline): SGHDN, FVKESK. The chain's CDR3 is CASSAWDREGSPLHF. CDR3 bases: TGTGCCAGCAGCGCTTGGGACAGAGAGGGTTCACCCCTCCACTTT.

This clone was counted between two and nine times. The rearrangement uses TRBV7-8 and TRBJ1-6; perhaps TRBD1 as D (5 bases). This CDR3 contains 13 residues. V was pared by 5 bases and J by 9 bases, with 11 bases between. The germline V gene has CDR1 SGHVS and CDR2 FQNEAQ. The CDR3 sequence is CASSQDIFSPLHF. DNA of the CDR3: TGTGCCAGCAGCCAGGACATCTTTTCACCCCTCCACTTT.

The V gene is TRBV7-3, the J gene TRBJ1-1; no clear D gene. The ends were cut back, 4 bases at V and 5 bases at J, with 11 bases in the middle. The CDR3 loop spans 13 amino acids. Germline CDR1 and CDR2: SGHTA and FQGTGA. The CDR3 DNA reads as TGTGCCAGCAGCTCTCCCCCACGTACTGAAGCTTTCTTT. Translated: CASSSPPRTEAFF.

This rearrangement joins TRBV7-6 to TRBJ1-1; no firm D call. The CDR3 is 13 residues long. Trimming removed 8 bases at V and 1 base at J, with 11 bases between. The germline V gene encodes CDR1 SGHVS and CDR2 FNYEAQ. The DNA of the CDR3 is TGTGCCAGCGGTCGGACGGCGAACACTGAAGCTTTCTTT. Its translation: CASGRTANTEAFF.

The chain has TRBV5-1 and TRBJ2-5; unclear D gene. The V end was cut by 4 bases, the J end by 1 base, with 11 bases between. The CDR3 consists of 14 residues. The germline CDR1 and CDR2 sequences are SGHRS and YFSETQ. Here the CDR3 DNA reads TGCGCCAGCAGCCCATTTGCATTCCAAGAGACCCAGTACTTC. It is translated as CASSPFAFQETQYF.

The V and J genes are TRBV6-1 and TRBJ1-5, with D unresolved. The CDR3 is 14 amino acids. CDR1 and CDR2 (germline): MNHNS, SASEGT. The V gene lost 6 bases and the J gene lost 0 bases, with 9 bases spanning the gap. Here the CDR3 DNA reads TGTGCCAGCAGAGTCAGCCTTAGCAATCAGCCCCAGCATTTT. Residues: CASRVSLSNQPQHF.

The chain joins TRBV4-1 to TRBJ1-6; 9 bases fit TRBD1. Germline CDR1 reads MGHRA; CDR2 reads YSYEKL. The CDR3 has 15 residues. V lost 4 bases to trimming and J lost 5 bases; unmatched junction nucleotides: 3. The CDR3 is CASSLGTGNNSPLHF. The CDR3 DNA reads as TGCGCCAGCAGCCTAGGGACAGGGAATAATTCACCCCTCCACTTT.

This clone was recorded only once. The CDR3 nucleotides are TGTGCCAGCTATAGCCAGGAGACAGGGAGCTCCTACGAGCAGTACTTC. This codes for CASYSQETGSSYEQYF. The rearrangement links TRBV28 to TRBJ2-7; TRBD1 matches 7 bases. The length of the CDR3 is 16 residues. The germline CDR1 and CDR2 sequences are MDHEN and SYDVKM. Trimming cost V 8 bases and J 0 bases; bases outside gene matches: 13.

The J gene is TRBJ2-2, the V gene TRBV6-5; D is possibly TRBD2 (5 bases). CDR1 is MNHEY, CDR2 SVGAGI, per germline. V was trimmed by 0 bases and J by 3 bases, leaving 5 bases between them. This CDR3 has 14 amino acids. CDR3 loop: CASSYSGDTGELFF. The CDR3 region has the DNA TGTGCCAGCAGTTACTCCGGGGACACCGGGGAGCTGTTTTTT.

The rearrangement joins TRBV29-1 to TRBJ2-7; perhaps TRBD2 as D (5 bases). The CDR3 is 13 amino acids. Germline loops: CDR1 SQVTM, CDR2 ANQGSEA. The V end lost 4 bases, the J end lost 3 bases, and 13 bases lay between the germline ends. In nucleotides, the CDR3 is TGCAGCGTTGGGTTAGGGAGCGGCTACGAGCAGTACTTC. Residues: CSVGLGSGYEQYF.

The chain couples TRBV7-2 to TRBJ1-6; TRBD1 might be the D (5 bases). Trimming took 2 bases from V and 7 from J, leaving 12 bases between them. Germline V lookup: CDR1 SGHTA, CDR2 FQGNSA. The CDR3 is 15 amino acids. The CDR3 bases are TGTGCCAGCAGCTTACCTCAGGGTACGAATTCACCCCTCCACTTT. It specifies CASSLPQGTNSPLHF.

In its sample, this clone was seen once. V is TRBV30 and J is TRBJ2-4, with TRBD2 matching over 7 bases. The V and J ends lost 3 bases and 8 bases, in that order; junction bases with no gene match: 13. Per germline, CDR1 GTSNPN and CDR2 SVGIG (reference sequence). The CDR3 has 15 amino acids. The DNA of the CDR3 is TGTGCCTGGAGCGCCCTAAGGCGTGCGGGGGACATTCAGTACTTC. Residues: CAWSALRRAGDIQYF.

The chain couples TRBV18 to TRBJ2-1, with D uncertain. Germline CDR1 is KGHSH and CDR2 is LQKENI. With 0 bases removed from V and 7 bases from J, the gap between germline ends came to 7 bases. CDR3 length: 13 amino acids. The DNA of the CDR3 is TGTGCCAGCTCACCACCCCCTGGTAATGAGCAGTTCTTC. This codes for CASSPPPGNEQFF.

The gene calls are TRBV5-6 and TRBJ1-5; D is uncertain. In germline, CDR1 is SGHDT, CDR2 YYEEEE. There are 14 residues in the CDR3. Trimming stripped 4 bases from V and 0 bases from J, with 8 bases between. CDR3 protein: CASSQKYSNQPQHF. Written as DNA, the CDR3 is TGTGCCAGCAGCCAGAAGTATAGCAATCAGCCCCAGCATTTT.

This chain uses TRBV5-4 with TRBJ2-7; 8 bases fit TRBD2. V was clipped by 4 bases and J by 6 bases; unmatched bases: 12. Germline CDR1 is SGHNT and CDR2 is YYREEE (reference sequence). CDR3 length: 15 amino acids. The CDR3 DNA reads TGTGCCAGCAGCCCGGGTGGCGGGGGGAGACCCGAGCAGTACTTC. It translates to CASSPGGGGRPEQYF. The full variable domain, rest sourced from reference TRBV5-4 and TRBJ2-7, is ETGVTQSPTHLIKTRGQQVTLRCSSQSGHNTVSWYQQALGQGPQFIFQYYREEENGRGNFPPRFSGLQFPNYSSELNVNALELDDSALYLCASSPGGGGRPEQYFGPGTRLTVT.

The V and J genes are TRBV5-1 and TRBJ1-4; 8 bases are shared with TRBD1. Germline CDR1 and CDR2: SGHRS and YFSETQ. The ends lost 4 bases at V and 8 bases at J; junction bases unmatched: 7. The CDR3 totals 14 residues. The CDR3 sequence is CASSTQGAVEKLFF. The DNA for the CDR3 is TGCGCCAGCAGCACTCAGGGGGCCGTGGAAAAACTGTTTTTT.

The J gene is TRBJ2-1, the V gene TRBV7-9, with D tentatively TRBD2 (7 bases). The CDR3 contains 16 residues. Germline loops: CDR1 SEHNR, CDR2 FQNEAQ (reference sequence). Trimming removed 0 bases at V and 8 bases at J, with 17 bases between. DNA for the CDR3: TGTGCCAGCAGCTTAGCCTCGCTGGCGGGGGCCGATGAGCAGTTCTTC. Translated: CASSLASLAGADEQFF.

V gene TRBV6-5 combines with J gene TRBJ2-1, with a weak D call TRBD1 (5 bases). Germline V gives CDR1 MNHEY, CDR2 SVGAGI. Deletions cut 2 bases from V and 9 bases from J, with 11 bases between. This CDR3 comprises 13 residues. In nucleotides, the CDR3 is TGTGCCAGCAGTTACAGGGGTTCTACTGAGCAGTTCTTC. It is translated as CASSYRGSTEQFF.

The gene calls are TRBV18 and TRBJ1-5; D may be TRBD1 (5 bases). V was cut by 5 bases and J by 3 bases, with 8 bases left in between. The CDR3 contains 13 residues. Germline assignment: CDR1 KGHSH and CDR2 LQKENI. CDR3 DNA sequence: TGTGCCAGCTCATGGGACCCCAATCAGCCCCAGCATTTT. Its protein is CASSWDPNQPQHF.